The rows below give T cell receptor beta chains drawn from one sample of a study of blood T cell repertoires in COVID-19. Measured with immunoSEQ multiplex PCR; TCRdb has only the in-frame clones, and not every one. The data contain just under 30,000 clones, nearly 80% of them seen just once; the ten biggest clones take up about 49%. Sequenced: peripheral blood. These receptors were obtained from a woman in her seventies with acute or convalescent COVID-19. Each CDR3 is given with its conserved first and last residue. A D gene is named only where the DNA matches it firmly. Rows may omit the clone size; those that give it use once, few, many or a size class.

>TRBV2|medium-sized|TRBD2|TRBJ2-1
TGTGCCAGCAGTGGTTCTAGCGGGGCCTACAATGAGCAGTTCTTC
CASSGSSGAYNEQFF
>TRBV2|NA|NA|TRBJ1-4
TGTGCCAGCAGCAGGGACTCAAAAAATGAAAAACTGTTTTTT
CASSRDSKNEKLFF
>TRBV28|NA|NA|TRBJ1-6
TGTGCCAGCAGTGAAGTCACAGGTTATAATTCACCCCTCCACTTT
CASSEVTGYNSPLHF
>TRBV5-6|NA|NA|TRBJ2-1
TGTGCCAGCAGCGTGACAGGCCAGCTCCTGTGGAATGAGCAGTTCTTC
CASSVTGQLLWNEQFF
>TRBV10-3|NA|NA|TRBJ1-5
TGTGCCATCAGCCCAGGAGGGGTCAATCAGCCCCAGCATTTT
CAISPGGVNQPQHF
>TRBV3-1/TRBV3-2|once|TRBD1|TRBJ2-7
TGTGCCAGCAGCCAAGAAAGACAGGGGGTATCCTACGAGCAGTACTTC
CASSQERQGVSYEQYF
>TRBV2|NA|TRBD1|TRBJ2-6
TGTGCCAGCGGGGATGACAGGGCCTCTGGGGCCAACGTCCTGACTTTC
CASGDDRASGANVLTF
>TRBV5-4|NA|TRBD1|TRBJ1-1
TGTGCCAGCAGCTTCCCTACAGGGGTGAACACTGAAGCTTTCTTT
CASSFPTGVNTEAFF
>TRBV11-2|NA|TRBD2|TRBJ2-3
TGTGCCAGCAGCCGCGGGGGGACCAGGGAAGATACGCAGTATTTT
CASSRGGTREDTQYF
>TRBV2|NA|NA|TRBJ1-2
TGTGCCAGCAGGAACAGAGAACGTAACTATGGCTACACCTTC
CASRNRERNYGYTF
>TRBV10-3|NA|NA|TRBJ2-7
TGTGCCATCAGTGGGACTGACAGTTCTGTCAGGGGAGAGCAGTACTTC
CAISGTDSSVRGEQYF
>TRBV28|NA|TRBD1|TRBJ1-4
TGTGCCAGCAGTTTACAGGGGGACGGGGAAAAACTGTTTTTT
CASSLQGDGEKLFF
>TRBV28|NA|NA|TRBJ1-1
TGTGCCAGCAAAAGTACAGCTGGTTACACTGAAGCTTTCTTT
CASKSTAGYTEAFF
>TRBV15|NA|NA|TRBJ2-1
TGTGCCACCCGAGGCCCCCAGGGCAATGAGCAGTTCTTC
CATRGPQGNEQFF
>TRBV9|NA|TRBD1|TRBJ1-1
TGTGCCAGCAGCGTACGGGGACAGGGGGCAGGGTTGACTGAAGCTTTCTTT
CASSVRGQGAGLTEAFF
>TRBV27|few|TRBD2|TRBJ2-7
TGTGCCAGCAGTTTAACTAGCGGGAACTACGAGCAGTACTTC
CASSLTSGNYEQYF
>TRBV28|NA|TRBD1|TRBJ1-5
TGTGCCAGCAGAAGACAGGGAGAGGAACCCCAGCATTTT
CASRRQGEEPQHF
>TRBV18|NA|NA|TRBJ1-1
TGTGCCAGCTCACCACCGAGCATCAGGGGTGTTGCTTTCTTT
CASSPPSIRGVAFF
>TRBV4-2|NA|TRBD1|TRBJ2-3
TGTGCCAGCAGCCAATCCGGGACAGGGAGTTATACGCAGTATTTT
CASSQSGTGSYTQYF
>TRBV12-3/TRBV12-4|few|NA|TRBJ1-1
TGTGCCAGCAGTCATCAGGGAACTGAAGCTTTCTTT
CASSHQGTEAFF
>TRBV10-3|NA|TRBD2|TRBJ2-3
TGTGCCAGTCTCTCCGGGGAGCGGGGGAGCGCAGATACGCAGTATTTT
CASLSGERGSADTQYF
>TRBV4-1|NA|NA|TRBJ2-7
TGCGCCAGCAGCCAAGATGCCGGGGTCTCCTACGAGCAGTACTTC
CASSQDAGVSYEQYF
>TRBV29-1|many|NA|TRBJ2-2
TGCAGCGTTGAAGGAGGGGGGAACACCGGGGAGCTGTTTTTT
CSVEGGGNTGELFF
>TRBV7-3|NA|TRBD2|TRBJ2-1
TGTGCCAGCAGCCCAGGGGGACTAGCGGACTACAATGAGCAGTTCTTC
CASSPGGLADYNEQFF
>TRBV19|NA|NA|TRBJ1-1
TGTGCCACAGACCACGGACAGATGAACACTGAAGCTTTCTTT
CATDHGQMNTEAFF
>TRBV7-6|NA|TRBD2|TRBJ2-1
TGTGCCAGCAGCTTAGAAGGGTCTAGCGGGAGGGGTTGGGATGAGCAGTTCTTC
CASSLEGSSGRGWDEQFF
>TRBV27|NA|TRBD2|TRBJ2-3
TGTGCCAGCAGTAAAAAACTAGCGGGAGTTTATCTCATGGGGACAGATACGCAGTATTTT
CASSKKLAGVYLMGTDTQYF
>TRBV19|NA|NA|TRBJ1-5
TGTGCCAGTAGTAAGGCGGCACAGCCCCAGCATTTT
CASSKAAQPQHF
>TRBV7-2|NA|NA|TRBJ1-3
TGTGCCAGCAGCGCTCGGGGGGAGGGAAACACCATATATTTT
CASSARGEGNTIYF